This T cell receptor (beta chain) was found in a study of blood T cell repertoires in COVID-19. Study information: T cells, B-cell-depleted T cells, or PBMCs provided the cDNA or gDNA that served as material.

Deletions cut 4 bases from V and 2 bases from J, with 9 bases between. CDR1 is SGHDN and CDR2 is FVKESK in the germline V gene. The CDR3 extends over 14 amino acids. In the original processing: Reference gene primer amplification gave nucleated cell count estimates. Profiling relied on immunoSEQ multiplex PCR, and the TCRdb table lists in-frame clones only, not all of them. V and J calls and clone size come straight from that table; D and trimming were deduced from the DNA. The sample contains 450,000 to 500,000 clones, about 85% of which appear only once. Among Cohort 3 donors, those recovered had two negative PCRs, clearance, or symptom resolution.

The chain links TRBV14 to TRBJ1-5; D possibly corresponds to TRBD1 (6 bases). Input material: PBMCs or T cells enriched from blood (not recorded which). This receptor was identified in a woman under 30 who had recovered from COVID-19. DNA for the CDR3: TGTGCCAGCAGCCTAGGGGGGGGCAATCAGCCCCAGCATTTT. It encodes CASSLGGGNQPQHF.